A selection of T cell receptor beta chains follows, all from one sample in a study of response to subunit inactivated influenza vaccine. TCRdb re-called the RT-PCR reads through MiXCR, storing one row per CDR3 protein. Of around 580,000 distinct CDR3 sequences listed, around 15% are singletons. The sample here was PBMCs from blood, taken 11 to 12 days after vaccination. The source is a man aged 45 to 65 who received an inactivated influenza vaccine. Both conserved end residues are part of each CDR3. A D gene is named only where the DNA matches it firmly. Clone sizes are given selectively: once, few, many, or a class where the clone is expanded.

>TRBJ2-3|TRBV12-3/TRBV12-4|once|15|.
TGTGCCAGTTTACTGGGGGGATGGGGCACAGATACGCAGTATTTT
CASLLGGWGTDTQYF
>TRBJ2-1|TRBV6-5|.|13|.
TGTGCCAGCAGTTACGGGGGGGCCAATGAGCAGTTCTTC
CASSYGGANEQFF
>TRBJ2-1|TRBV18|few|15|TRBD2
TGTGCCAGCTCACCACCGCCTAGCGGGAGGGCTGAGCAGTTCTTC
CASSPPPSGRAEQFF
>TRBJ2-7|TRBV12-3/TRBV12-4|medium-sized|13|.
TGTGCCAGCAGGAACAGCATTCTCTACGAGCAGTACTTC
CASRNSILYEQYF
>TRBJ2-3|TRBV15|few|14|.
TGTGCCACCAGCAGAGCTCAGAACACAGATACGCAGTATTTT
CATSRAQNTDTQYF
>TRBJ2-2|TRBV5-6|few|18|TRBD2
TGTGCCAGCAGCTTGGTGCTAGCGGGGGCTTACAACACCGGGGAGCTGTTTTTT
CASSLVLAGAYNTGELFF
>TRBJ2-7|TRBV12-3/TRBV12-4|.|15|.
TGTGCCAGCAGTTTAGGATCATGGGGGGCGGGGGAGCAGTACTTC
CASSLGSWGAGEQYF
>TRBJ2-7|TRBV30|.|14|.
TGTGCCTGGACCGCAATCGGGCAAGCCTACGAGCAGTACTTC
CAWTAIGQAYEQYF
>TRBJ2-1|TRBV11-2|many|16|TRBD2
TGTGCCAGCAGCTCCGAGTTCACTAGCGGGATAATGGTGCAGTTCTTC
CASSSEFTSGIMVQFF
>TRBJ2-5|TRBV29-1|.|16|.
TGCAGCGTTGCGAACCGGGACGGATGGTACCAAGAGACCCAGTACTTC
CSVANRDGWYQETQYF
>TRBJ2-1|TRBV12-3/TRBV12-4|.|16|.
TGTGCCAGCAGTGACCGGGACTCTACTAGAGGGAATGAGCAGTTCTTC
CASSDRDSTRGNEQFF
>TRBJ2-1|TRBV5-5|few|15|TRBD2
TGTGCCAGCAGCAAGGGACTAGCGGGAGGTTATGAGCAGTTCTTC
CASSKGLAGGYEQFF
>TRBJ2-2|TRBV9|few|18|TRBD2
TGTGCCAGCAGCCGGGGAGGGGGACTAGCGCAAAACACCGGGGAGCTGTTTTTT
CASSRGGGLAQNTGELFF
>TRBJ2-2|TRBV5-4|.|15|.
TGTGCCAGCAGTTTCGGGTCCCGTGACGCCGGGGAGCTGTTTTTT
CASSFGSRDAGELFF
>TRBJ2-5|TRBV12-3/TRBV12-4|few|16|TRBD2
TGTGCCAGCAGTTTGAGTCTAGCGGGGTTCCAAGAGACCCAGTACTTC
CASSLSLAGFQETQYF
>TRBJ2-2|TRBV29-1|few|15|TRBD2
TGCAGCGTTGAAGGCCTAGCGGGAGCGTTCGGGGAGCTGTTTTTT
CSVEGLAGAFGELFF
>TRBJ1-5|TRBV12-3/TRBV12-4|few|16|TRBD1
TGTGCCAGCAGGGAGGGGACAGGGATTTTGGTTCAGCCCCAGCATTTT
CASREGTGILVQPQHF